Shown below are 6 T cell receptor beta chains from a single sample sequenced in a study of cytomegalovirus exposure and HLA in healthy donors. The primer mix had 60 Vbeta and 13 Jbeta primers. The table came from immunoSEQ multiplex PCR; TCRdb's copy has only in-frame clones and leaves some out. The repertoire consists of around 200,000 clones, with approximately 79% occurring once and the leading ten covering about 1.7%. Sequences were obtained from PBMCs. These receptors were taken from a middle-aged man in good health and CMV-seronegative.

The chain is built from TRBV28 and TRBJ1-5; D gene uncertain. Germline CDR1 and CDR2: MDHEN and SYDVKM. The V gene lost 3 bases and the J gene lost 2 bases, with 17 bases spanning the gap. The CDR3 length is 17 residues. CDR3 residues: CASSFGSRGRGNQPQHF. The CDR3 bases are TGTGCCAGCAGTTTTGGTTCTCGAGGTCGAGGCAATCAGCCCCAGCATTTT.

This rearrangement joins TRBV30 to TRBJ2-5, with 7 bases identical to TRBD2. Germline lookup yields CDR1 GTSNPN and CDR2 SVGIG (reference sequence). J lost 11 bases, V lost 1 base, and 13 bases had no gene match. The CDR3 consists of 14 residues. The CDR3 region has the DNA TGTGCCTGGAGTGGATCCGGTATAGCGGGCCCTCAGTACTTC. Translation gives CAWSGSGIAGPQYF.

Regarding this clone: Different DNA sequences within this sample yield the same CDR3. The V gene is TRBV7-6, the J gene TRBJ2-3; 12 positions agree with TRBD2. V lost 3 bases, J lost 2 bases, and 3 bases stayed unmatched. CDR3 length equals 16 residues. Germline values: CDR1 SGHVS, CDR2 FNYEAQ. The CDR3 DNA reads TGTGCCAGCAGCTTCGGACTAGCGGGGTACACAGATACGCAGTATTTT. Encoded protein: CASSFGLAGYTDTQYF.

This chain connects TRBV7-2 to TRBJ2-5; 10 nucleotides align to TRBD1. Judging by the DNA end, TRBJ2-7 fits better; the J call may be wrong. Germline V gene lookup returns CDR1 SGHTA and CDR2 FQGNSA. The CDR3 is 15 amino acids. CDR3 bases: TGTGCCAGCAGCCTGAGGACAGGGGGCTCCTACGAGCAGTACTTC. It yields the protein CASSLRTGGSYEQYF.

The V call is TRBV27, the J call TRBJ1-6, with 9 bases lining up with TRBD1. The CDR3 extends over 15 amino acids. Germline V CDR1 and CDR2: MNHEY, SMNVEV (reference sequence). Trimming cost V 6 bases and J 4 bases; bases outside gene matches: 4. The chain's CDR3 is CASSPGTGYNSPLHF. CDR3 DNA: TGTGCCAGCAGCCCCGGGACAGGGTATAATTCACCCCTCCACTTT.

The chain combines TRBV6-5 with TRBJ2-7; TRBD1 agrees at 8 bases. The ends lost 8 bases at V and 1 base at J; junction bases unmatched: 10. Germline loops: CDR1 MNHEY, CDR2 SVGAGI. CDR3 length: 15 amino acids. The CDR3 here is CASANPDRASYEQYF. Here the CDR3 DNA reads TGTGCCAGCGCCAATCCGGACAGGGCTTCCTACGAGCAGTACTTC.